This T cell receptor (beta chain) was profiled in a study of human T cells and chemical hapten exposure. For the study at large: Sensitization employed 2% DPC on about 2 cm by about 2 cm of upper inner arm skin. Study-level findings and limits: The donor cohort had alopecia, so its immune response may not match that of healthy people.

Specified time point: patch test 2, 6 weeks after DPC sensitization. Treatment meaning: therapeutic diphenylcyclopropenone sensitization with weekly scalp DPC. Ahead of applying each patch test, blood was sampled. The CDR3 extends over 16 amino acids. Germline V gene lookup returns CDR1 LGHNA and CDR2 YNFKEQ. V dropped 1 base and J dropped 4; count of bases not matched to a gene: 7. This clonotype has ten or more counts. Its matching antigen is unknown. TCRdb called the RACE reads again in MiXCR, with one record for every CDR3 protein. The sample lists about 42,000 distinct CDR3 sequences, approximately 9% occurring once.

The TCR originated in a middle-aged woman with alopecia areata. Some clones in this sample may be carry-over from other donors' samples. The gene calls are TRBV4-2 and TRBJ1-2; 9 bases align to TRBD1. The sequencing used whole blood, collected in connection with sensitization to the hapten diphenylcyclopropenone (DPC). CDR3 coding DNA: TGTGCCAGCAGCCAAGGGACAGGGGAGGGAGGCTATGGCTACACCTTC. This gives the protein CASSQGTGEGGYGYTF.